This T cell receptor beta chain stems from a study of OX40 agonist ivuxolimab in advanced cancers. Background for the entire study: Ivuxolimab was an agonistic, fully human IgG2 monoclonal antibody directed against OX40 (CD134), a costimulatory receptor. The paper describes the monotherapy dose-escalation part (N ≈ 50 patients) of the phase I trial of ivuxolimab. Of the approximately 50 dose-escalation patients, hepatocellular carcinoma was present in roughly 19, melanoma in approximately 15, renal cell carcinoma in 9 and head and neck cancer in 9. Patients were allowed to have had prior anti-PD-1, anti-PD-L1 or anti-CTLA-4 therapy, and approximately 37% of the dose-escalation patients had been treated with checkpoint inhibitors. Intravenous ivuxolimab was administered to patients every 2 weeks at six dose levels: 0.01, 0.1, 0.3, 1.5, 3 and 10 mg/kg. Partial responses occurred in three dose-escalation patients: two with cutaneous melanoma and one with hepatocellular carcinoma. The purpose of peripheral TCRbeta sequencing was to test whether ivuxolimab changed TCR sequence diversity and led to clonal T-cell expansion. A male proportion of 75% to 85% and a mean age of 60 years, ranging from about 23 to 79, were recorded for the dose-escalation cohort. The paper's findings and limits, for the study overall: On average, CD8+ T cells showed more expanded clones than CD4+ T cells after ivuxolimab. In partial responders in the 0.1-3.0 mg/kg groups, normalized peripheral clonal expansion was found to be among the lowest, especially among CD8+ T cells. At doses of 0.1 to 3.0 mg/kg, clonal expansion of both CD4+ and CD8+ T cells in blood was seen between baseline and week 6. The antigen specificity of the peripheral T cells that underwent clonal expansion was not determined. Low levels of normalized T-cell clonal expansion were also seen in some patients who did not respond.

Patients with a history of autoimmune disease or receiving systemic immunosuppression were excluded from the trial. Peripheral blood for TCR sequencing was drawn from every dose cohort at baseline, at cycle 4 day 1 and at cycle 7 day 1. Samples were obtained from an open-label, multicenter, first-in-human phase I dose-escalation trial of ivuxolimab. Adults with locally advanced or metastatic head and neck squamous cell, hepatocellular, melanoma or renal cell carcinoma were enrolled in the trial. Before TCR sequencing, CD4+ T cells and CD8+ T cells were sorted from peripheral blood as separate populations. Genomic DNA was extracted from sorted cells for sequencing of the TCRbeta CDR3 region. The immunoSEQ Assay was used to sequence the TCRbeta CDR3 regions. TCRdb mirrors the immuneACCESS table, restricted to in-frame sequences. Some clones are absent from its copies; in checked studies, under half trace to an unresolved V gene, and the reason for the others is unknown. Present in this sample are some 65,000 clones, roughly four fifths of which were seen just once. The ten largest account for 1.6% of the sample.

As for this clone: It lacks a known antigen. Base qualities are not at hand, and no much larger clone is one base apart.

V is shortened by 2 bases, J by 8 bases, and the region joining them spans 4 bases. The CDR3 runs 12 amino acids, cysteine and phenylalanine included. The kept DNA is CDR3 alone, 36 bases in frame from the first base. From a lookup of the germline V gene, CDR1 and CDR2 are MNHEY and SVGAGI. The TCR originated in an adult with an advanced solid tumor such as melanoma, head and neck, liver or kidney cancer. The specimen was CD4+ or CD8+ T cells sorted from blood, collected in a trial of the OX40 agonist ivuxolimab. The chain is assembled from TRBV6-5 and TRBJ1-6; a confident D gene designation cannot be given. The DNA sequence is as follows: TGTGCCAGCAGTTACGGTTATTCACCCCTCCACTTT. Its translation is CASSYGYSPLHF.